The 2 T cell receptor beta chains reported below all come from one sample, sequenced in a study of cytomegalovirus exposure and HLA in healthy donors. Repertoires were generated with immunoSEQ multiplex PCR, while TCRdb's copy carries only in-frame clones and drops some. The data contain about 160,000 clones, more than 75% of them seen just once; the ten biggest clones take up approximately 3.1%. The sequenced sample was PBMCs. The receptors originated from a man between 18 and 35 years old in good health and CMV-seronegative.

The chain is built from TRBV9 and TRBJ1-2; no firm D call. V lost 3 bases to trimming and J lost 4 bases, with 7 bases between them. Germline V gene sequence: CDR1 SGDLS, CDR2 YYNGEE. The CDR3 has 12 residues. The CDR3 bases are TGTGCCAGCAGCGACTATCTCTATGGCTACACCTTC. This sequence encodes CASSDYLYGYTF.

Worth noting for this clone: The junction departs from the called germline gene at one end, perhaps through a read error. The chain carries TRBV5-4 and TRBJ2-7; the D is unclear. Germline lookup yields CDR1 SGHNT and CDR2 YYREEE (reference sequence). The CDR3 extends over 12 amino acids. As DNA, the CDR3 is TGTGCCAGCAGCTTGGTCTCCCACGAGCAGTACTTC. Protein product: CASSLVSHEQYF.